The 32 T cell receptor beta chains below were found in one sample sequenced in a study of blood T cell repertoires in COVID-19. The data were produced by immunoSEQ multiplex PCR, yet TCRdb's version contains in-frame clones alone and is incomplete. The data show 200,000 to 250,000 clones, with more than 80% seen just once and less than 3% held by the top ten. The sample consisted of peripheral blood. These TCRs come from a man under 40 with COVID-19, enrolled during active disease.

DNA for the CDR3: TGTGCCAGCTCACCACCTGCTAGCGGGATCGGCAATGAGCAGTTCTTC. Translated: CASSPPASGIGNEQFF. J is TRBJ2-1 and V is TRBV18; 9 bases are shared with TRBD2. The CDR3 spans 16 residues. The junction had 6 bases not matched to a gene; V was cut back by 0 bases and J by 6 bases. The germline V gene has CDR1 KGHSH and CDR2 LQKENI.

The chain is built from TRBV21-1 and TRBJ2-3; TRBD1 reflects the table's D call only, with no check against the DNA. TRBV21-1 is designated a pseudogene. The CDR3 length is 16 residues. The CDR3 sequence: CASSKITGMDTDTQYF. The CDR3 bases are TGTGCCAGCAGCAAAATAACAGGGATGGACACAGATACGCAGTATTTT.

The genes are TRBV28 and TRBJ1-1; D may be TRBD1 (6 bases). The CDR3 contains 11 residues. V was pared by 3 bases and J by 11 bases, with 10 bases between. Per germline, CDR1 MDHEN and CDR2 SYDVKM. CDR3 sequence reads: CASSLLGAAFF. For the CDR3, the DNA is TGTGCCAGCAGTTTGCTGGGGGCGGCTTTCTTT.

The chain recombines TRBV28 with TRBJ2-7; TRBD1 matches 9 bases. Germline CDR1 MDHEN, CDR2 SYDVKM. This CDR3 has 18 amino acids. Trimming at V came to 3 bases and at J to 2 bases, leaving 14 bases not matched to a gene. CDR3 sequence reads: CASSFSRLSTGGPYEQYF. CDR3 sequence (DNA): TGTGCCAGCAGTTTTTCTCGTCTCTCTACAGGGGGCCCCTACGAGCAGTACTTC. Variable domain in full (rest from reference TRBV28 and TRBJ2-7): DVKVTQSSRYLVKRTGEKVFLECVQDMDHENMFWYRQDPGLGLRLIYFSYDVKMKEKGDIPEGYSVSREKKERFSLILESASTNQTSMYLCASSFSRLSTGGPYEQYFGPGTRLTVT.

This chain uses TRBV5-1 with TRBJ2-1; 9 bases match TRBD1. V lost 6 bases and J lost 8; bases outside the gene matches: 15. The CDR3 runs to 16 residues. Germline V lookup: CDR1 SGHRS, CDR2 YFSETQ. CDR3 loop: CASTYHRTGDIDEQFF. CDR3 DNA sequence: TGCGCCAGCACCTATCACCGGACAGGGGATATAGATGAGCAGTTCTTC.

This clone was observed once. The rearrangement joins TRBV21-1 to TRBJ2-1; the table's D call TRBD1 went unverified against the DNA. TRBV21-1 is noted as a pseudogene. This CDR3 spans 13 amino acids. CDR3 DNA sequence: TGTGCCAGCAGTTCCATTTACAGGGTTGCGCAGTTCTTC. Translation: CASSSIYRVAQFF.

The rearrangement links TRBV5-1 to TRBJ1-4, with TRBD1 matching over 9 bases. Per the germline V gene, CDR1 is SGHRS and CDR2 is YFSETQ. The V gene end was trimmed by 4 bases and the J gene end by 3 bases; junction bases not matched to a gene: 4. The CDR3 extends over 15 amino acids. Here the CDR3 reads CASSIRQGANEKLFF. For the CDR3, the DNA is TGCGCCAGCAGCATTCGACAGGGGGCTAATGAAAAACTGTTTTTT.

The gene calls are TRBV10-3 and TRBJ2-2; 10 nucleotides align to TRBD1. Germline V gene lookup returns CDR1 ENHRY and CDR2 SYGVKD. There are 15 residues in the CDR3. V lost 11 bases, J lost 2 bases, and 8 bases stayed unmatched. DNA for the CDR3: TGTGCCGGGGGACAGGGGCCCACTAACACCGGGGAGCTGTTTTTT. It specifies CAGGQGPTNTGELFF.

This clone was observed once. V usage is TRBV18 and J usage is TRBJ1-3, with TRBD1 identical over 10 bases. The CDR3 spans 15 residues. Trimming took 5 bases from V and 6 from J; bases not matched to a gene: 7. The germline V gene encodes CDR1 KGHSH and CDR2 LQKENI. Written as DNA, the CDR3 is TGTGCCAGCTCAGCTCCGGGACAGGGGCCAAACACCATATATTTT. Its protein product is CASSAPGQGPNTIYF. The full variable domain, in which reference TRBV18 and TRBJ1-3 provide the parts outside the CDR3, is NAGVMQNPRHLVRRRGQEARLRCSPMKGHSHVYWYRQLPEEGLKFMVYLQKENIIDESGMPKERFSAEFPKEGPSILRIQQVVRGDSAAYFCASSAPGQGPNTIYFGEGSWLTVV.

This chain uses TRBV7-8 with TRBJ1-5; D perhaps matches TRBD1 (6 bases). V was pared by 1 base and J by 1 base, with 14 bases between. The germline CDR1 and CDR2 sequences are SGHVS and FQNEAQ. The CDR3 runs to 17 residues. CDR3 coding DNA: TGTGCCAGCAGCTTAGGCCGGAGTGGACAGAGCAATCAGCCCCAGCATTTT. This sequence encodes CASSLGRSGQSNQPQHF.

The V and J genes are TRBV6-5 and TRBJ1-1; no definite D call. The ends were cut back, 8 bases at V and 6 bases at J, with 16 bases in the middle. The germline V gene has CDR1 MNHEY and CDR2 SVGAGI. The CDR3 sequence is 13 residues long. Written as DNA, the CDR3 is TGTGCCAGCGGAGGTCAGGACGTCCCTGAAGCTTTCTTT. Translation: CASGGQDVPEAFF.

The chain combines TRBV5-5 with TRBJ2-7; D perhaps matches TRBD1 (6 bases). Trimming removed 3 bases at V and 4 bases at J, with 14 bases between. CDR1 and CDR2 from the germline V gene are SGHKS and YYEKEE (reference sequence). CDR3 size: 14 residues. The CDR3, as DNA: TGTGCCAGCAGCTCCCGCGCAGGGGCGTACGAGCAGTACTTC. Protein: CASSSRAGAYEQYF.

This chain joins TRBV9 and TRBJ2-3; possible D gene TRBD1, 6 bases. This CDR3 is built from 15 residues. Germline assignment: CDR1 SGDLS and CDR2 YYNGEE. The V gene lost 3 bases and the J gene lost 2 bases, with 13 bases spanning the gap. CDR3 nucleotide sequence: TGTGCCAGCAGCGACGGACAGACTCTCACAGATACGCAGTATTTT. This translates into CASSDGQTLTDTQYF.

CDR3: CASSEATGGSYNSPLHF. For the CDR3, the DNA is TGTGCCAGCAGTGAAGCGACAGGGGGCTCCTATAATTCACCCCTCCACTTT. This chain joins TRBV6-1 and TRBJ1-6; 9 bases are shared with TRBD1. The CDR3 covers 17 residues. Germline V lookup: CDR1 MNHNS, CDR2 SASEGT. Trimming at V came to 0 bases and at J to 0 bases, leaving 0 bases not matched to a gene.

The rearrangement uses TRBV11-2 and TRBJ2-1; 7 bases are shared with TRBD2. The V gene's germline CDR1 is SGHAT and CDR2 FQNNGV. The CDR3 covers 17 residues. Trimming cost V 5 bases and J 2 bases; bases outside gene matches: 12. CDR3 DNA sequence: TGTGCCAGCAGCCCGCGCGCTAGCGGCGTAACCTACAATGAGCAGTTCTTC. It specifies CASSPRASGVTYNEQFF.

This CDR3 is CAISERARGYGYTF. Written as DNA, the CDR3 is TGTGCCATCAGTGAGAGGGCCCGGGGGTATGGCTACACCTTC. The rearrangement uses TRBV10-3 and TRBJ1-2, with D possibly matching TRBD1 (5 bases). Germline CDR1 and CDR2: ENHRY and SYGVKD. V was shortened by 2 bases and J by 5 bases, with 12 bases between the two germline ends. The CDR3 consists of 14 residues.

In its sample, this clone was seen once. The CDR3 DNA follows: TGTGCCAGCAGCTTAGGGGGGGGGAATTCACCCCTCCACTTT. This sequence encodes CASSLGGGNSPLHF. The rearrangement uses TRBV11-2 and TRBJ1-6; D is perhaps TRBD1 (5 bases). Trimming took off 1 base at V and 7 bases at J, with 8 bases between the two ends. Germline values: CDR1 SGHAT, CDR2 FQNNGV. The CDR3 is made up of 14 amino acids.

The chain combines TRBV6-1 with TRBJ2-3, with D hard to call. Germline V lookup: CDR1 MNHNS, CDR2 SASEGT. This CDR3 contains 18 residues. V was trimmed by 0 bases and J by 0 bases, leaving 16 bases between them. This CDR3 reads CASSEALEEQFSTDTQYF. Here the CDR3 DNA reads TGTGCCAGCAGTGAAGCGCTCGAAGAACAGTTTAGCACAGATACGCAGTATTTT.

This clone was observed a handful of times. CDR3 DNA sequence: TGTGCCAGCAGTACGGTAGGGACTATCTACAATGAGCAGTTCTTC. This gives the protein CASSTVGTIYNEQFF. J is TRBJ2-1 and V is TRBV6-1; TRBD2 matches at 7 bases. CDR1 and CDR2 from the germline V gene are MNHNS and SASEGT. There are 15 residues in the CDR3. The V segment lost 5 bases and the J segment 3 bases; nucleotides outside the gene matches: 7.

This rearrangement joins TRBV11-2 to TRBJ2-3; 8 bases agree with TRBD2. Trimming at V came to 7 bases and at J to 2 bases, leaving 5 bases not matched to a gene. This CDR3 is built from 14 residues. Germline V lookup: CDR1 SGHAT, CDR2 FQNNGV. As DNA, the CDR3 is TGTGCCAGCACCCCTGGACTAGCCACAGATACGCAGTATTTT. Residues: CASTPGLATDTQYF.

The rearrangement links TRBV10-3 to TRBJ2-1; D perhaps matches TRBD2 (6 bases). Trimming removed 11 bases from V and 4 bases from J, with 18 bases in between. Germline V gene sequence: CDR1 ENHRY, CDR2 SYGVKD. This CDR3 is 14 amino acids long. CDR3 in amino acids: CASGGEATYNEQFF. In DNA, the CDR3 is TGTGCCTCAGGAGGGGAGGCGACATACAATGAGCAGTTCTTC.

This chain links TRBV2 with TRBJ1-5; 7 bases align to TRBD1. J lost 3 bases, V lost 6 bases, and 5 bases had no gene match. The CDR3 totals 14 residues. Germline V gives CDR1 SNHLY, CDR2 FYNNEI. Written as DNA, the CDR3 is TGTGCCAGCAGCAAGGGACAGTCCAATCAGCCCCAGCATTTT. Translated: CASSKGQSNQPQHF.

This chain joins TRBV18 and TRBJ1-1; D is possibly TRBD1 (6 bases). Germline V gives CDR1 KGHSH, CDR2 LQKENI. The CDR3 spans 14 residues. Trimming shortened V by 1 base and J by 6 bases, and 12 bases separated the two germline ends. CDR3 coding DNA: TGTGCCAGCTCACCACGCCAGGGGATCGCTGAAGCTTTCTTT. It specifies CASSPRQGIAEAFF.

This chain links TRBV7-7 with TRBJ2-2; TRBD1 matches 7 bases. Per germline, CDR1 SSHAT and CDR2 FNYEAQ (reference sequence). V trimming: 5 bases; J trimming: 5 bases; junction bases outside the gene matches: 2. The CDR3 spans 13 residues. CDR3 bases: TGTGCCAGCAGCCGACAGGGAACCGGGGAGCTGTTTTTT. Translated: CASSRQGTGELFF.

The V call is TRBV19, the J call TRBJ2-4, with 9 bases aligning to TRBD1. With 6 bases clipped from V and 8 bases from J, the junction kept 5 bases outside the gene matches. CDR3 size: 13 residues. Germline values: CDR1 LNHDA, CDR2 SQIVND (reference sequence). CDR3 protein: CASRPTGGDIQYF. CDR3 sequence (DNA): TGTGCCAGTAGGCCGACAGGGGGGGACATTCAGTACTTC.

CDR3 sequence: CASSARGRAHEQYF. The DNA of the CDR3 is TGTGCCAGCAGTGCCAGGGGGCGCGCCCACGAGCAGTACTTC. The chain employs TRBV27 and TRBJ2-7, with 8 bases that match TRBD1. J was trimmed by 5 bases and V by 5 bases; bases with no gene match: 8. Germline V gene lookup returns CDR1 MNHEY and CDR2 SMNVEV (reference sequence). The CDR3 is 14 residues long.

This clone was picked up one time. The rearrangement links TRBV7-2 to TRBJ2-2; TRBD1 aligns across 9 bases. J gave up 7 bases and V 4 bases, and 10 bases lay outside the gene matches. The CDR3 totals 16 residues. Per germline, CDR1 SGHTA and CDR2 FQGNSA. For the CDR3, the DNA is TGTGCCAGCAGCTCCCGGCCTGGGACAGGGAGCGGGGAGCTGTTTTTT. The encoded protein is CASSSRPGTGSGELFF.

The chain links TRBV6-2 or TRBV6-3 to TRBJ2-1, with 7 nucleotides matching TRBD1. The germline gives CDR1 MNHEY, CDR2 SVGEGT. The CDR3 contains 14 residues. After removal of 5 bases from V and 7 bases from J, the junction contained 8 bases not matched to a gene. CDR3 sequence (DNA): TGTGCCAGCAGTGAGGGGACAGAAGCGAATGAGCAGTTCTTC. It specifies CASSEGTEANEQFF.

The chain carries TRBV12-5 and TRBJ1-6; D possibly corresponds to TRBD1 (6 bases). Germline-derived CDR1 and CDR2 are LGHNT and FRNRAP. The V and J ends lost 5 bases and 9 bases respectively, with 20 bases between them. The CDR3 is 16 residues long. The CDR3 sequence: CASGTRGGQSTSPLHF. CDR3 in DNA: TGTGCTAGTGGTACCCGTGGAGGACAGTCAACTTCACCCCTCCACTTT.

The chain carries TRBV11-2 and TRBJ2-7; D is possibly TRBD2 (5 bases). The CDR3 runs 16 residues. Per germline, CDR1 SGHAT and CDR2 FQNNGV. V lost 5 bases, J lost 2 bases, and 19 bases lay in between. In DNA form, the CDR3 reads TGTGCCAGCAGCCCCCATGGGCCACGGGGAACCTACGAGCAGTACTTC. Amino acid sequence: CASSPHGPRGTYEQYF.

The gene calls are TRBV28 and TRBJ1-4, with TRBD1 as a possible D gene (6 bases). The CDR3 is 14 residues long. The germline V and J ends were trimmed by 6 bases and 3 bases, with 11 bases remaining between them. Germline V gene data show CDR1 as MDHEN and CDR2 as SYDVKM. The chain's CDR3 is CASRGQQANEKLFF. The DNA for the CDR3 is TGTGCCAGCAGGGGACAACAGGCTAATGAAAAACTGTTTTTT.

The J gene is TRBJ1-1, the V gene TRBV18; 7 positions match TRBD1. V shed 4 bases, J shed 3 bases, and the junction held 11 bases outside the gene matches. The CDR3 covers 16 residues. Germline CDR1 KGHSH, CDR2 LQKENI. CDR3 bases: TGTGCCAGCTCACGCGACCAGGGGGACAGAGACACTGAAGCTTTCTTT. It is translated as CASSRDQGDRDTEAFF.